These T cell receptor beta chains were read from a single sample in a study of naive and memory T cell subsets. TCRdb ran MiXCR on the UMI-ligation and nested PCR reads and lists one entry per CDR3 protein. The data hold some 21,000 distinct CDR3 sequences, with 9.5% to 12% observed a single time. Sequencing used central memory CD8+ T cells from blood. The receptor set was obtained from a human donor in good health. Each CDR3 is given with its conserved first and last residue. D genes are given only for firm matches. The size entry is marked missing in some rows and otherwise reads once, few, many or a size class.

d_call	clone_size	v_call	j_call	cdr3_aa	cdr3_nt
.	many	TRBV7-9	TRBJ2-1	CASSEPAGSSGNEQFF	TGTGCCAGCAGCGAGCCGGCCGGGTCCTCAGGGAATGAGCAGTTCTTC
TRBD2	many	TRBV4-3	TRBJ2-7	CASSQDRSGGGYEQYF	TGCGCCAGCAGCCAAGATCGATCCGGGGGGGGCTACGAGCAGTACTTC
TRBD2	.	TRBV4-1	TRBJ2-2	CASSLQPGTSGGANTGELFF	TGCGCCAGCAGCCTCCAGCCCGGGACTAGCGGGGGCGCGAACACCGGGGAGCTGTTTTTT
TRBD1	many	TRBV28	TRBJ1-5	CASSLPGTASNQPQHF	TGTGCCAGCAGTTTACCCGGGACAGCGAGCAATCAGCCCCAGCATTTT
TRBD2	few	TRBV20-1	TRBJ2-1	CSARILAGVGGNEQFF	TGCAGTGCTAGAATATTAGCGGGAGTAGGAGGGAATGAGCAGTTCTTC
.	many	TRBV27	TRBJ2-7	CASVGEGVEQYF	TGTGCCAGCGTCGGGGAGGGGGTCGAGCAGTACTTC
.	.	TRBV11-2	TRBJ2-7	CASSLEPPRGAYEQYF	TGTGCCAGCAGCTTAGAGCCCCCGAGGGGGGCCTACGAGCAGTACTTC
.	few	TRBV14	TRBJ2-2	CASSPRQQNTGELFF	TGTGCCAGCAGCCCGAGACAGCAGAACACCGGGGAGCTGTTTTTT
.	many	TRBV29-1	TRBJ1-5	CSEIDLSWGRIDNQPQHF	TGCAGCGAGATTGACCTTAGCTGGGGGAGGATCGACAATCAGCCCCAGCATTTT
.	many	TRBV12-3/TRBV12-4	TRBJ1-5	CASKEGGQPQHF	TGTGCCAGCAAAGAGGGGGGGCAACCCCAGCATTTT
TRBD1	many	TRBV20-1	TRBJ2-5	CSARDRGMETQYF	TGCAGTGCTAGGGACAGGGGTATGGAGACCCAGTACTTC